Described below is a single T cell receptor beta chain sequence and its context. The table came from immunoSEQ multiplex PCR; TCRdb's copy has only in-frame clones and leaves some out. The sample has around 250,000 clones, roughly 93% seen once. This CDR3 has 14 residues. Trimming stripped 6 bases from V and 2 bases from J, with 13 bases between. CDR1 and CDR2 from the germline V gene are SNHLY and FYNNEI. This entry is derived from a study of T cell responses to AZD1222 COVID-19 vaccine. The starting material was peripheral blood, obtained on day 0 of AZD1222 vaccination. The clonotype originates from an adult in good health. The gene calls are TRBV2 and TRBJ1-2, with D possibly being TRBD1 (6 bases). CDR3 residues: CASSPLTGNYGYTF. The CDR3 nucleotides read TGTGCCAGCAGCCCGCTCACAGGGAACTATGGCTACACCTTC. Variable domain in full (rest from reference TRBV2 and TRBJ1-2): EPEVTQTPSHQVTQMGQEVILRCVPISNHLYFYWYRQILGQKVEFLVSFYNNEISEKSEIFDDQFSVERPDGSNFTLKIRSTKLEDSAMYFCASSPLTGNYGYTFGSGTRLTVV.